The 25 T cell receptor beta chains below all came from one sample that was sequenced in a study of T-cell memory formation after mild COVID-19. TCRdb passed the 5' RACE reads through MiXCR, listing each CDR3 protein once. The table records approximately 13,000 distinct CDR3 sequences, 16% of them present only once. What was sequenced was PBMCs or a T cell subset sorted from them (not recorded which). Receptors originate from a man aged 18-30 years who had mild COVID-19 (a few samples of this study predate the infection). Cell type and time point are not known.

This clonotype occurred many times. CDR3 sequence (DNA): TGTGCCAGCAGTTTACGTTGGGACACTGAAGCTTTCTTT. Its translation is CASSLRWDTEAFF. The chain employs TRBV12-3 or TRBV12-4 and TRBJ1-1; D gene uncertain. Trimming left V 2 bases short and J 3 bases short, with 7 bases between. This CDR3 comprises 13 residues.

This clonotype was recorded at least ten times. V and J are TRBV6-4 and TRBJ2-6; TRBD1 agrees at 8 bases. The CDR3 consists of 16 residues. V was pared by 0 bases and J by 2 bases, with 0 bases of the junction left unmatched. CDR1 MRHNA and CDR2 SNTAGT come from the germline V gene. CDR3 amino acids: CASSDSTGAGANVLTF. CDR3 in DNA: TGTGCCAGCAGTGACTCGACAGGGGCTGGGGCCAACGTCCTGACTTTC.

The chain has TRBV6-6 and TRBJ2-1, with 14 bases identical to TRBD2. This CDR3 is built from 16 residues. Germline assignment: CDR1 MNHNY and CDR2 SVGAGI (reference sequence). The J segment lost 6 bases and the V segment lost 4 bases, leaving 5 bases of the junction unmatched. CDR3 sequence: CASSFTGTSGSNEQFF. The CDR3 DNA sequence: TGTGCCAGCAGTTTCACCGGGACTAGCGGGAGCAATGAGCAGTTCTTC.

The chain recombines TRBV7-2 with TRBJ2-3; D is perhaps TRBD1 (6 bases). This CDR3 spans 17 amino acids. Trimming left V 5 bases short and J 4 bases short, with 22 bases between. Germline CDR1 SGHTA, CDR2 FQGNSA. The CDR3, as DNA: TGTGCCAGCAGCGTCCGACGAGGGGGTGGAGCGGCAGATACGCAGTATTTT. This codes for CASSVRRGGGAADTQYF.

This clonotype was detected many times. V gene TRBV28 combines with J gene TRBJ2-2, with a weak D call TRBD1 (5 bases). V was pared by 4 bases and J by 0 bases, with 6 bases between. Germline CDR1 reads MDHEN; CDR2 reads SYDVKM. This CDR3 contains 14 residues. CDR3 nucleotide sequence: TGTGCCAGCAGTTCAGGGACGAACACCGGGGAGCTGTTTTTT. Protein sequence: CASSSGTNTGELFF.

V and J are TRBV20-1 and TRBJ2-7; 8 nucleotides line up with TRBD1. J was trimmed by 6 bases and V by 4 bases; bases with no gene match: 11. This CDR3 is built from 14 residues. CDR1 is DFQATT, CDR2 SNEGSKA, per germline (reference sequence). The CDR3 spells CSAIIGQGWGEQYF. DNA for the CDR3: TGCAGTGCTATCATTGGACAGGGCTGGGGCGAGCAGTACTTC.

In its sample, this clonotype was seen many times. The chain joins TRBV11-1 to TRBJ2-2, with D hard to call. The germline V gene has CDR1 SGHAT and CDR2 FQDESV (reference sequence). The CDR3 sequence is 12 residues long. V lost 6 bases to trimming and J lost 1 base, with 3 bases between them. This CDR3 reads CASRQNTGELFF. Written as DNA, the CDR3 is TGTGCCAGCAGACAGAACACCGGGGAGCTGTTTTTT.

At least ten counts were recorded for this clonotype. The chain has TRBV4-1 and TRBJ1-5; D is possibly TRBD1 (5 bases). Germline CDR1 MGHRA, CDR2 YSYEKL. The CDR3 runs 20 residues. V was shortened by 1 base and J by 3 bases, with 25 bases between the two germline ends. The CDR3 DNA reads TGCGCCAGCAGCCAAGTTTGGCCCACGACGCGCTCCAGGGTCAATCAGCCCCAGCATTTT. It translates to CASSQVWPTTRSRVNQPQHF.

The table lists this clonotype with many counts. The chain links TRBV7-9 to TRBJ1-2; D call uncertain. Deletions cut 3 bases from V and 4 bases from J, with 12 bases between. The CDR3 length is 14 residues. Germline V gene sequence: CDR1 SEHNR, CDR2 FQNEAQ (reference sequence). In DNA, the CDR3 is TGTGCCAGCAGCTTTTTACCGGGGAGCTATGGCTACACCTTC. As protein: CASSFLPGSYGYTF.

The sample holds many counts of this clonotype. The CDR3 DNA reads TGTGCCAGCCAATTAATTAGGGGTGGGGAGCTGTTTTTT. This encodes CASQLIRGGELFF. This chain links TRBV7-2 with TRBJ2-2; maybe TRBD1 (5 bases). The germline V and J ends were trimmed by 8 bases and 8 bases, with 15 bases remaining between them. This CDR3 has 13 residues. Germline CDR1 SGHTA, CDR2 FQGNSA.

There are many counts of this clonotype. This chain links TRBV5-1 with TRBJ2-2; no definite D call. This CDR3 has 12 residues. Trimming cost V 5 bases and J 3 bases, with 5 bases left between them. Germline V gives CDR1 SGHRS, CDR2 YFSETQ. The CDR3, as DNA: TGCGCCAGCAGAGGCCACACCGGGGAGCTGTTTTTT. Protein sequence: CASRGHTGELFF.

This chain joins TRBV7-3 and TRBJ2-3, with TRBD1 matching 11 bases. J gave up 1 base and V 5 bases, and 5 bases lay outside the gene matches. The CDR3 has 16 amino acids. The germline V gene has CDR1 SGHTA and CDR2 FQGTGA. The chain's CDR3 is CASSLGQGARTDTQYF. Here the CDR3 DNA reads TGTGCCAGCAGCCTTGGACAGGGGGCTCGCACAGATACGCAGTATTTT.

This clonotype occurred many times. The V and J genes are TRBV5-1 and TRBJ2-7; D remains unclear. Per germline, CDR1 SGHRS and CDR2 YFSETQ. The CDR3 loop spans 12 amino acids. Deletions cut 4 bases from V and 2 bases from J, with 7 bases between. The DNA of the CDR3 is TGCGCCAGCAGCAGGGCCCCCTACGAGCAGTACTTC. Its translation: CASSRAPYEQYF. Based on the CDR3 plus reference TRBV5-1 and TRBJ2-7, the full variable domain is KAGVTQTPRYLIKTRGQQVTLSCSPISGHRSVSWYQQTPGQGLQFLFEYFSETQRNKGNFPGRFSGRQFSNSRSEMNVSTLELGDSALYLCASSRAPYEQYFGPGTRLTVT.

This clonotype was found many times. The J gene is TRBJ1-1, the V gene TRBV7-6, with TRBD1 matching 7 bases. Germline V lookup: CDR1 SGHVS, CDR2 FNYEAQ. This CDR3 spans 17 amino acids. J gave up 3 bases and V 1 base, and 11 bases lay outside the gene matches. The DNA of the CDR3 is TGTGCCAGCAGCTTAGAGGATACAGGGGAGGTTGACACTGAAGCTTTCTTT. This translates into CASSLEDTGEVDTEAFF.

V usage is TRBV5-1 and J usage is TRBJ1-6, with a possible D match to TRBD1 (6 bases). Looked up from germline, CDR1 is SGHRS and CDR2 is YFSETQ. This CDR3 contains 15 residues. Trimming left V 4 bases short and J 7 bases short, with 15 bases between. Here the CDR3 DNA reads TGCGCCAGCAGCCGGGAGGGGGGGTCAAATTCACCCCTCCACTTT. This gives the protein CASSREGGSNSPLHF.

The sample holds many counts of this clonotype. J is TRBJ2-3 and V is TRBV5-1; D may be TRBD2 (6 bases). V was pared by 0 bases and J by 3 bases, with 17 bases between. Looked up from germline, CDR1 is SGHRS and CDR2 is YFSETQ. This CDR3 is 17 amino acids long. In nucleotides, the CDR3 is TGCGCCAGCAGCTTGGGGGCTGGAGGGGCTTGGACAGATACGCAGTATTTT. Its translation is CASSLGAGGAWTDTQYF. Based on the CDR3 plus reference TRBV5-1 and TRBJ2-3, the full variable domain is KAGVTQTPRYLIKTRGQQVTLSCSPISGHRSVSWYQQTPGQGLQFLFEYFSETQRNKGNFPGRFSGRQFSNSRSEMNVSTLELGDSALYLCASSLGAGGAWTDTQYFGPGTRLTVL.

This chain joins TRBV5-1 and TRBJ1-2, with D unclear. The CDR3 covers 14 residues. V was cut by 2 bases and J by 8 bases, with 16 bases left in between. CDR1 is SGHRS, CDR2 YFSETQ, per germline. CDR3 nucleotide sequence: TGCGCCAGCAGCTTTTTAGGCCGACTAGAAGGCTACACCTTC. This codes for CASSFLGRLEGYTF.

In its sample, this clonotype was seen a few times. V is TRBV9 and J is TRBJ1-2, with 8 nucleotides matching TRBD1. This CDR3 has 16 residues. The V gene end was trimmed by 1 base and the J gene end by 5 bases; junction bases not matched to a gene: 10. Germline V gives CDR1 SGDLS, CDR2 YYNGEE. The CDR3 sequence: CASSVSPGQVTYGYTF. CDR3 coding DNA: TGTGCCAGCAGCGTATCTCCGGGACAGGTTACTTATGGCTACACCTTC.

This clonotype came up many times. The chain joins TRBV3-1 to TRBJ2-5; 10 nucleotides align to TRBD2. The CDR3 is 20 amino acids. CDR1 is LGHDT and CDR2 is YNNKEL in the germline V gene (reference sequence). J lost 0 bases, V lost 4 bases, and 17 bases had no gene match. The CDR3 DNA is TGTGCCAGCAGCCTCTATTTCCCGGCCGGGACTAGCGCCGACCAAGAGACCCAGTACTTC. This translates into CASSLYFPAGTSADQETQYF.

The chain links TRBV27 to TRBJ2-3, with D unresolved. CDR1 and CDR2 from the germline V gene are MNHEY and SMNVEV (reference sequence). This CDR3 has 13 amino acids. Trimming took off 3 bases at V and 7 bases at J, with 11 bases between the two ends. CDR3 DNA sequence: TGTGCCAGCAGTTTCCCCCCAGGACATACGCAGTATTTT. Translated: CASSFPPGHTQYF.

This clonotype was found a few times. The chain uses TRBV5-5 and TRBJ2-5; possible D gene TRBD2, 7 bases. V dropped 4 bases and J dropped 2 bases, with 15 bases sitting between them. This CDR3 has 15 residues. Germline CDR1 and CDR2: SGHKS and YYEKEE (reference sequence). CDR3 sequence reads: CASSRGAGEQETQYF. The DNA for the CDR3 is TGTGCCAGCAGCCGGGGGGCGGGGGAACAAGAGACCCAGTACTTC.

This clonotype was recorded many times. This rearrangement joins TRBV6-6 to TRBJ1-1; 7 nucleotides match TRBD1. V shed 5 bases and J 1 base; nucleotides not matched to a gene: 10. The CDR3 loop spans 16 amino acids. From germline, CDR1 is MNHNY and CDR2 SVGAGI (reference sequence). The DNA of the CDR3 is TGTGCCAGCAGTACGACGACAGGGTTCTGGAACACTGAAGCTTTCTTT. Translation: CASSTTTGFWNTEAFF.

This clonotype was counted at least ten times. This rearrangement joins TRBV7-6 to TRBJ2-3; tentative D call: TRBD2 (7 bases). CDR1 SGHVS and CDR2 FNYEAQ come from the germline V gene. The CDR3 spans 15 residues. Trimming cost V 5 bases and J 4 bases, with 16 bases left between them. In DNA form, the CDR3 reads TGTGCCAGCAGCCATTTGGGGGGGCCCGCAGATACGCAGTATTTT. This gives the protein CASSHLGGPADTQYF.

This clonotype showed up many times. The chain uses TRBV27 and TRBJ2-2; D is undetermined. CDR1 is MNHEY and CDR2 is SMNVEV in the germline V gene (reference sequence). Trimming removed 7 bases from V and 6 bases from J, with 9 bases in between. CDR3 length: 12 residues. CDR3 protein: CASTKDAGELFF. The CDR3 region has the DNA TGTGCCAGCACAAAGGATGCCGGGGAGCTGTTTTTT.

This clonotype showed up many times. The chain combines TRBV5-1 with TRBJ2-7; 11 nucleotides agree with TRBD1. The J segment lost 2 bases and the V segment lost 6 bases, leaving 10 bases of the junction unmatched. This CDR3 has 16 residues. Germline V CDR1 and CDR2: SGHRS, YFSETQ. Here the CDR3 reads CASKDYPDRGPYEQYF. CDR3 DNA sequence: TGCGCCAGCAAGGACTACCCGGACAGGGGGCCCTACGAGCAGTACTTC.